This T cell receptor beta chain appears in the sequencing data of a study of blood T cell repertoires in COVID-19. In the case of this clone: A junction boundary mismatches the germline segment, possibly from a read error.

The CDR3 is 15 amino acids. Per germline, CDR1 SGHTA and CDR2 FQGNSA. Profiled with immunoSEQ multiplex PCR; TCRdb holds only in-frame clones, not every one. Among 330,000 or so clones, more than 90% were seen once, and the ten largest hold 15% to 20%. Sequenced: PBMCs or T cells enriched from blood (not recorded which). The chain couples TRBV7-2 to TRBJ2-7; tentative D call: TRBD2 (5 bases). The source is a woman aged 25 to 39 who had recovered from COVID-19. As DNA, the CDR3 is TGTGCCAGCACCTTAAGCCCCTCGGTAGCGACCGAGCAGTACTTC. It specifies CASTLSPSVATEQYF.